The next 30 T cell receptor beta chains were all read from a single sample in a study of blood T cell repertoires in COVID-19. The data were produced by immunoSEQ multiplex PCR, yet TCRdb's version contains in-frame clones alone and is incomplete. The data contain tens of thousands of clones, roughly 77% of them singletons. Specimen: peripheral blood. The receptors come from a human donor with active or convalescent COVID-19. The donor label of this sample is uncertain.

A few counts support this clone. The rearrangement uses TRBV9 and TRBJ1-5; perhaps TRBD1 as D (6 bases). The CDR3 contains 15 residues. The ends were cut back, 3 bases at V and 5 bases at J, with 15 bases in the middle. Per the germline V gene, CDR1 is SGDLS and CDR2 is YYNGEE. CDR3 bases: TGTGCCAGCAGCGCCAGGGGTCGTTCCGATCAGCCCCAGCATTTT. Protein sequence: CASSARGRSDQPQHF.

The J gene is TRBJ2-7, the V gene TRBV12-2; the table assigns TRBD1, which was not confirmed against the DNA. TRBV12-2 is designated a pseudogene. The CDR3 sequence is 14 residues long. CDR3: CASRFRTGDYEQYF. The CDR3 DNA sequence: TGTGCAAGTCGCTTCCGGACAGGGGACTACGAGCAGTACTTC.

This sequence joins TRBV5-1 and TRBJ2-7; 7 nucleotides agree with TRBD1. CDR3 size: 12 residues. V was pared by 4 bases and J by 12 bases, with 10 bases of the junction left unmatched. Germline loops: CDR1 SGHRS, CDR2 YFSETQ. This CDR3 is CASSPGQFPPYF. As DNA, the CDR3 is TGCGCCAGCAGCCCGGGACAGTTTCCGCCGTACTTC.

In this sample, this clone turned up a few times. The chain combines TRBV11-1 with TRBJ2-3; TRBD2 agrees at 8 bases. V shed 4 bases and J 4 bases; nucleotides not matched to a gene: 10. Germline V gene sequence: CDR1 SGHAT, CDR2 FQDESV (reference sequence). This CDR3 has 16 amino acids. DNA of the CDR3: TGTGCCAGCAGCTCGACACGGGGGGGTTGGGCAGATACGCAGTATTTT. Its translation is CASSSTRGGWADTQYF.

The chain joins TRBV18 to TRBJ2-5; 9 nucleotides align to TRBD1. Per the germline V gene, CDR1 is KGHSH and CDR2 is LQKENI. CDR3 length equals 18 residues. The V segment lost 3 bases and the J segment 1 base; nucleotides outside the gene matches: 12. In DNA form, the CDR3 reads TGTGCCAGCTCACCTCCCCGATCGGGACAGGGCCTCCAAGAGACCCAGTACTTC. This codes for CASSPPRSGQGLQETQYF. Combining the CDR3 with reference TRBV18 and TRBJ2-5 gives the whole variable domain NAGVMQNPRHLVRRRGQEARLRCSPMKGHSHVYWYRQLPEEGLKFMVYLQKENIIDESGMPKERFSAEFPKEGPSILRIQQVVRGDSAAYFCASSPPRSGQGLQETQYFGPGTRLLVL.

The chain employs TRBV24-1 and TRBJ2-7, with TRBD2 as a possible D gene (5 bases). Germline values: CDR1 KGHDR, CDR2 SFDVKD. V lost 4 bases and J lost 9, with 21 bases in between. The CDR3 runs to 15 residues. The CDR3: CATSDFWTPEGGQYF. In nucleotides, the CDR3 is TGTGCCACCAGTGACTTTTGGACCCCCGAGGGCGGGCAGTACTTC.

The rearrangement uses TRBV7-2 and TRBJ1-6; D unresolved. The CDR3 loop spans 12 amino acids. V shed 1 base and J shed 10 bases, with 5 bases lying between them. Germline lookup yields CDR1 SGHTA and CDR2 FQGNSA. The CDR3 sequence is CASSLVASPLHF. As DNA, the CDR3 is TGTGCCAGCAGCTTAGTAGCGTCACCCCTCCACTTT.

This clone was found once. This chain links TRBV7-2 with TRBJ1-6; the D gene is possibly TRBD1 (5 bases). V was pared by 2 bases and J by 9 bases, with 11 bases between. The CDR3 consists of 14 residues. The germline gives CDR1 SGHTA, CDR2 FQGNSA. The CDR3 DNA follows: TGTGCCAGCAGCTTAATATGGGGCTCTTCACCCCTCCACTTT. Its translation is CASSLIWGSSPLHF.

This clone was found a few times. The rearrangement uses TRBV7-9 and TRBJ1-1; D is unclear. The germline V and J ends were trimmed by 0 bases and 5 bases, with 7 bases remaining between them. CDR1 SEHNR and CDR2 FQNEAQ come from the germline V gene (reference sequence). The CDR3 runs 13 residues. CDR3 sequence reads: CASSLAEWTEAFF. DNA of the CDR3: TGTGCCAGCAGCTTAGCGGAGTGGACTGAAGCTTTCTTT.

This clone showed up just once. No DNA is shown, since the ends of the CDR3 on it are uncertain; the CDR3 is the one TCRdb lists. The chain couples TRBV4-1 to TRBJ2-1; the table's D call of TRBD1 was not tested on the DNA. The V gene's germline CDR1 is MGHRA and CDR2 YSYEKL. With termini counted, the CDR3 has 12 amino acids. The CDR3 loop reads CASSQFGTGTFF.

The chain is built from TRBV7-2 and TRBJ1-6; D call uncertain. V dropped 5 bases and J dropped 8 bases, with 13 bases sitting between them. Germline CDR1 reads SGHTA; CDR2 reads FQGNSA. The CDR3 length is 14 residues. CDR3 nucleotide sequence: TGTGCCAGCAGCCGTCGGGAAGGGTATTCACCCCTCCACTTT. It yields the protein CASSRREGYSPLHF.

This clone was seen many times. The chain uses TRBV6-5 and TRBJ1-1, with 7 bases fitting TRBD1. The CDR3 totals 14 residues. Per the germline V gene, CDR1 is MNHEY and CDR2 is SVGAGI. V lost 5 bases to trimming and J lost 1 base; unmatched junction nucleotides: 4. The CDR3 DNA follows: TGTGCCAGCAGTAAGGGACAGCAGAACACTGAAGCTTTCTTT. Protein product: CASSKGQQNTEAFF.

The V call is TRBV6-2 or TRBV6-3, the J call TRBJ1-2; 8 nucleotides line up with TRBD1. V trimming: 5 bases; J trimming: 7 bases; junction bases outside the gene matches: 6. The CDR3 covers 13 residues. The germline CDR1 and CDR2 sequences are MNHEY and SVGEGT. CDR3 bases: TGTGCCAGCAGTGACAGGGGTGACGGTGGCTACACCTTC. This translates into CASSDRGDGGYTF.

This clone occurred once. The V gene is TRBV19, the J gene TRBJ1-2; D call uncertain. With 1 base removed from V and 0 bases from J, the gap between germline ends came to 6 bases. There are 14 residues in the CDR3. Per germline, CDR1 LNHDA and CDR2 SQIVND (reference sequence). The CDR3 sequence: CASSIGSPNYGYTF. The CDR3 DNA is TGTGCCAGTAGTATAGGGAGCCCTAACTATGGCTACACCTTC.

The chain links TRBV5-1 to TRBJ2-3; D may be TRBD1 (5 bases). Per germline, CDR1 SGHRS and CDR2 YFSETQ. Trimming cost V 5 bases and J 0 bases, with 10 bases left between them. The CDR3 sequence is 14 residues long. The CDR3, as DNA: TGCGCCAGCAGAGGGGCGGTTAGCACAGATACGCAGTATTTT. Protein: CASRGAVSTDTQYF.

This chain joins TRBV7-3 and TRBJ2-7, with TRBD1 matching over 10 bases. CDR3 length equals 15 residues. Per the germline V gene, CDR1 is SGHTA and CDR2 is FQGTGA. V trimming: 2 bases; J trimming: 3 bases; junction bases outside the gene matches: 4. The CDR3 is CASSLSGQGVYEQYF. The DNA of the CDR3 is TGTGCCAGCAGCTTATCAGGACAGGGGGTCTACGAGCAGTACTTC. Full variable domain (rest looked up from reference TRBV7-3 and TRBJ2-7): GAGVSQTPSNKVTEKGKYVELRCDPISGHTALYWYRQSLGQGPEFLIYFQGTGAADDSGLPNDRFFAVRPEGSVSTLKIQRTERGDSAVYLCASSLSGQGVYEQYFGPGTRLTVT.

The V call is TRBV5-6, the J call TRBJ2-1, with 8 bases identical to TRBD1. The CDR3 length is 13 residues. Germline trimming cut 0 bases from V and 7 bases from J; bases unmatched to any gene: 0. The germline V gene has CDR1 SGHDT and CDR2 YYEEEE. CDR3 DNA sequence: TGTGCCAGCAGCTTGGGACAGGGGAATGAGCAGTTCTTC. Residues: CASSLGQGNEQFF.

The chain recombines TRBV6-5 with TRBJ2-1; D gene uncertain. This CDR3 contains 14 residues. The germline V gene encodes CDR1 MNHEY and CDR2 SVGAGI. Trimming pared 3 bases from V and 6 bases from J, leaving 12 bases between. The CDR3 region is CASSYSWSSNEQFF. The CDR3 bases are TGTGCCAGCAGTTATAGTTGGTCGTCCAATGAGCAGTTCTTC.

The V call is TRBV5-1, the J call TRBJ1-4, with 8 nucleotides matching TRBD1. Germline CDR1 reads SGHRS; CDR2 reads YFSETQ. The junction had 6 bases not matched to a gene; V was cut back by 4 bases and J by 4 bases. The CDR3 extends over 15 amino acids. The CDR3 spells CASSPGQGINEKLFF. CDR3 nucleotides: TGCGCCAGCAGCCCCGGACAGGGAATTAATGAAAAACTGTTTTTT.

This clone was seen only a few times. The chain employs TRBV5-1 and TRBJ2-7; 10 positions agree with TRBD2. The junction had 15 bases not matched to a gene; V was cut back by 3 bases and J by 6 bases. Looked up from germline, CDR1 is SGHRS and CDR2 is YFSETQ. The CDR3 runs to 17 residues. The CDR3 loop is CASSYIGSGRWSSEQYF. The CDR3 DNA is TGCGCCAGCAGCTACATAGGTAGCGGGAGGTGGTCGAGCGAGCAGTACTTC.

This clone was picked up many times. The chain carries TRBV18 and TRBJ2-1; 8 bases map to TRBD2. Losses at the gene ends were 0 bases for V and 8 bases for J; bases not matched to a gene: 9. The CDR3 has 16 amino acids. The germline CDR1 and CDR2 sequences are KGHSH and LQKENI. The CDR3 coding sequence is TGTGCCAGCTCACCACCTGATACGGGAGGGACCCATGAGCAGTTCTTC. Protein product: CASSPPDTGGTHEQFF.

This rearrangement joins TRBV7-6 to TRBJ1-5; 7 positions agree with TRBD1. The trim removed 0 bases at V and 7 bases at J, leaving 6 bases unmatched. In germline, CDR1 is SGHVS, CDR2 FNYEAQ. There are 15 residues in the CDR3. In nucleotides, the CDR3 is TGTGCCAGCAGCTTAGCGGAGGGGGCAGGGCAGCCCCAGCATTTT. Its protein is CASSLAEGAGQPQHF.

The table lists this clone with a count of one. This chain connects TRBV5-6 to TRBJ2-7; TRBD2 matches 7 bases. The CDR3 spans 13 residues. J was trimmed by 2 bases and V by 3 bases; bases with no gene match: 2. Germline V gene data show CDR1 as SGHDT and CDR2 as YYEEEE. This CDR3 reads CASSWGGTYEQYF. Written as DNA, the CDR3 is TGTGCCAGCAGCTGGGGGGGTACCTACGAGCAGTACTTC.

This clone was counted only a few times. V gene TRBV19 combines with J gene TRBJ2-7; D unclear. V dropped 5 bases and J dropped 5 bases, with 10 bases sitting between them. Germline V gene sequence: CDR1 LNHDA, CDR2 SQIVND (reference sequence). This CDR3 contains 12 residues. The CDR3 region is CASSGPRHEQYF. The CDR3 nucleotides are TGTGCCAGTAGTGGGCCCAGGCACGAGCAGTACTTC.

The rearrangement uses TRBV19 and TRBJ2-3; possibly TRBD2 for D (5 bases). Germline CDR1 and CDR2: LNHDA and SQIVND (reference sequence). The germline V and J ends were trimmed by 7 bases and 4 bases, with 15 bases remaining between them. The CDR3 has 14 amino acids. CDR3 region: CASNSLDGADTQYF. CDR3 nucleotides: TGTGCCAGTAATTCACTGGACGGGGCAGATACGCAGTATTTT.

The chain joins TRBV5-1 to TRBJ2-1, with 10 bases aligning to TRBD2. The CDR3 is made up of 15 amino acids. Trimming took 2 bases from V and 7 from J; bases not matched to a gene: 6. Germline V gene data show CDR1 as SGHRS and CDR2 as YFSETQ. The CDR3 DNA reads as TGCGCCAGCAGCTTCAATAGCGGGAGGAAGAATGAGCAGTTCTTC. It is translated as CASSFNSGRKNEQFF.

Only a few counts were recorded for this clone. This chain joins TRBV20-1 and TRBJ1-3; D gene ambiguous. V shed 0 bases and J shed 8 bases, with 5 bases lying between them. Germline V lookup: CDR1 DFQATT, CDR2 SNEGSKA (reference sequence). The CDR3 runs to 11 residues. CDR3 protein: CSARDVDTIYF. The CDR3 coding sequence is TGCAGTGCTAGAGACGTTGACACCATATATTTT.

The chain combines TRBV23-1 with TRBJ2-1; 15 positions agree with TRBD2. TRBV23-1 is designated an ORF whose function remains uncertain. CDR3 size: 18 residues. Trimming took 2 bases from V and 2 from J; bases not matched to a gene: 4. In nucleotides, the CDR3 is TGCGCCAGCAGTCAACGGACTAGCGGGAGGGCCCCCTACAATGAGCAGTTCTTC. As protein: CASSQRTSGRAPYNEQFF.

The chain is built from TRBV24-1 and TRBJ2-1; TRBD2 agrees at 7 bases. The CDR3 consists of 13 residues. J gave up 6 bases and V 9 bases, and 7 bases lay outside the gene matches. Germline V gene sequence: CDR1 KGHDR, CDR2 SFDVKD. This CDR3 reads CATGKREVNEQFF. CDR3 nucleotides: TGTGCCACCGGCAAGCGGGAAGTCAATGAGCAGTTCTTC.

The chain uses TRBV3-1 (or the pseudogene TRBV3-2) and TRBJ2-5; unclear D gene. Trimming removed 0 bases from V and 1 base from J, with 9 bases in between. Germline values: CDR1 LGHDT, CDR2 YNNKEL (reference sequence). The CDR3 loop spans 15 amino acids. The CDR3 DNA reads TGTGCCAGCAGCCAAGATCGGTACAGCCAAGAGACCCAGTACTTC. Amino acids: CASSQDRYSQETQYF.